These 26 T cell receptor beta chains originate from one sample sequenced in a study of T cell changes during pregnancy in multiple sclerosis. Libraries were prepared by immunoSEQ multiplex PCR; TCRdb keeps only in-frame clonotypes and omits some of them. The sample carries about 100,000 clones, around 92% recorded once. The specimen comprised peripheral blood, sampled in the second trimester of pregnancy. These receptors all come from a female donor with multiple sclerosis, enrolled in a pregnancy study.

This sequence joins TRBV28 and TRBJ2-1; 8 positions agree with TRBD1. CDR1 is MDHEN and CDR2 is SYDVKM in the germline V gene. The V and J ends lost 5 bases and 4 bases, in that order; junction bases with no gene match: 7. The CDR3 runs 15 residues. CDR3 region: CASSRIGTGYNEQFF. The CDR3 DNA is TGTGCCAGCAGTCGCATCGGGACAGGTTACAATGAGCAGTTCTTC.

The CDR3 reads CASSPYTSGTTYEQYF. The CDR3 bases are TGCGCCAGCAGCCCGTATACTAGCGGGACCACCTACGAGCAGTACTTC. V is TRBV5-1 and J is TRBJ2-7; 10 bases line up with TRBD2. Germline V gives CDR1 SGHRS, CDR2 YFSETQ. This CDR3 has 16 amino acids. After removal of 4 bases from V and 2 bases from J, the junction contained 9 bases not matched to a gene.

This clone was picked up one time. The CDR3 nucleotides are TGTGCCAGCAGTCAAGGGGACTACTACTTCTCTGGGGCCAACGTCCTGACTTTC. Residues: CASSQGDYYFSGANVLTF. The chain is built from TRBV28 and TRBJ2-6, with TRBD2 matching 7 bases. V trimming: 5 bases; J trimming: 0 bases; junction bases outside the gene matches: 10. The CDR3 totals 18 residues. Germline assignment: CDR1 MDHEN and CDR2 SYDVKM. The complete variable domain, with remaining parts taken from reference TRBV28 and TRBJ2-6, reads DVKVTQSSRYLVKRTGEKVFLECVQDMDHENMFWYRQDPGLGLRLIYFSYDVKMKEKGDIPEGYSVSREKKERFSLILESASTNQTSMYLCASSQGDYYFSGANVLTFGAGSRLTVL.

V is TRBV7-9 and J is TRBJ2-5, with a possible D match to TRBD1 (6 bases). The length of the CDR3 is 16 residues. Germline V gives CDR1 SEHNR, CDR2 FQNEAQ (reference sequence). V lost 5 bases and J lost 2, with 18 bases in between. CDR3 in DNA: TGTGCCAGCAGCCCGCGGTGGGGGCAGTTACAAGAGACCCAGTACTTC. It is translated as CASSPRWGQLQETQYF.

The CDR3: CASSQIPPQLTETDTQYF. CDR3 DNA: TGTGCCAGCTCACAAATTCCCCCTCAACTTACAGAAACAGATACGCAGTATTTT. This sequence joins TRBV18 and TRBJ2-3; D ambiguous. The CDR3 spans 18 residues. Looked up from germline, CDR1 is KGHSH and CDR2 is LQKENI. V was clipped by 4 bases and J by 3 bases, with 23 bases between them.

The chain links TRBV4-2 to TRBJ1-2; 8 nucleotides line up with TRBD1. V gave up 6 bases and J gave up 7 bases; unmatched junction bases: 10. The CDR3 runs 14 residues. From germline, CDR1 is LGHNA and CDR2 YNFKEQ. CDR3 loop: CASSPGGAGLGYTF. Here the CDR3 DNA reads TGTGCCAGCAGTCCAGGGGGCGCGGGTCTTGGCTACACCTTC.

The V call is TRBV28, the J call TRBJ1-2; tentative D call: TRBD1 (5 bases). CDR1 and CDR2 (germline): MDHEN, SYDVKM. Trimming took off 10 bases at V and 4 bases at J, with 16 bases between the two ends. This CDR3 has 13 residues. CDR3 region: CATEGQTPYGYTF. CDR3 sequence (DNA): TGTGCCACCGAAGGACAAACCCCCTATGGCTACACCTTC.

The chain links TRBV27 to TRBJ2-1; 7 positions match TRBD2. The CDR3 sequence is 16 residues long. CDR1 and CDR2 (germline): MNHEY, SMNVEV (reference sequence). V shed 6 bases, J shed 4 bases, and the junction held 12 bases outside the gene matches. The CDR3, as DNA: TGTGCCAGCAGCTCCTGGGTGACTAGCAATTACAATGAGCAGTTCTTC. Translated, it gives CASSSWVTSNYNEQFF.

The CDR3 DNA reads TGTGCCAGCAGCCAAGATCCCGGGACAGACCATGGCTACACCTTC. Translated, it gives CASSQDPGTDHGYTF. The chain couples TRBV4-2 to TRBJ1-2; TRBD1 matches at 7 bases. The CDR3 has 15 amino acids. From germline, CDR1 is LGHNA and CDR2 YNFKEQ. V gave up 0 bases and J gave up 6 bases; unmatched junction bases: 7.

The chain uses TRBV10-3 and TRBJ2-1; 8 bases match TRBD2. CDR1 and CDR2 (germline): ENHRY, SYGVKD. The V segment lost 8 bases and the J segment 8 bases; nucleotides outside the gene matches: 11. The CDR3 spans 14 residues. The CDR3 DNA is TGTGCCATCGGGGGAGCGGGAGTTGGGCATGAGCAGTTCTTC. It encodes CAIGGAGVGHEQFF.

The chain carries TRBV11-2 and TRBJ1-2, with TRBD1 matching 9 bases. Trimming at V came to 3 bases and at J to 8 bases, leaving 7 bases not matched to a gene. From germline, CDR1 is SGHAT and CDR2 FQNNGV. This CDR3 has 14 residues. CDR3 coding DNA: TGTGCCAGCAGCTTGGGTGGGACAGGGAAGGGCTACACCTTC. This encodes CASSLGGTGKGYTF.

V and J are TRBV28 and TRBJ1-2; TRBD1 matches 9 bases. The length of the CDR3 is 13 residues. Germline CDR1 is MDHEN and CDR2 is SYDVKM. V trimming: 3 bases; J trimming: 6 bases; junction bases outside the gene matches: 2. CDR3 loop: CASSFGDRDGYTF. DNA for the CDR3: TGTGCCAGCAGTTTTGGGGACAGGGATGGCTACACCTTC.

The chain recombines TRBV6-4 with TRBJ2-5, with 12 bases fitting TRBD2. Germline V gene data show CDR1 as MRHNA and CDR2 as SNTAGT. There are 16 residues in the CDR3. V trimming: 9 bases; J trimming: 1 base; junction bases outside the gene matches: 9. For the CDR3, the DNA is TGTGCCAGAAACGGACTAGCGGGATGGGTCCAAGAGACCCAGTACTTC. It translates to CARNGLAGWVQETQYF.

This clone occurred once. The chain has TRBV6-6 and TRBJ2-3; tentatively, D is TRBD2 (6 bases). Germline V gene data show CDR1 as MNHNY and CDR2 as SVGAGI (reference sequence). This CDR3 has 15 amino acids. Trimming removed 6 bases at V and 6 bases at J, with 19 bases between. CDR3 residues: CASSQPRGSGDTQYF. The CDR3 bases are TGTGCCAGCAGCCAACCTCGGGGGAGCGGGGATACGCAGTATTTT.

V and J are TRBV5-4 and TRBJ2-1; 7 bases fit TRBD1. Germline V gives CDR1 SGHNT, CDR2 YYREEE (reference sequence). Trimming took 4 bases from V and 4 from J; bases not matched to a gene: 5. The CDR3 is 14 residues long. The DNA for the CDR3 is TGTGCCAGCAGCCCGGGACAGAATTACAATGAGCAGTTCTTC. This translates into CASSPGQNYNEQFF.

The rearrangement links TRBV18 to TRBJ1-3; D gene unclear. The V end lost 1 base, the J end lost 0 bases, and 16 bases lay between the germline ends. From germline, CDR1 is KGHSH and CDR2 LQKENI. The CDR3 has 18 residues. CDR3 nucleotide sequence: TGTGCCAGCTCACCACTTCCACCACAGACGAGCTCTGGAAACACCATATATTTT. It specifies CASSPLPPQTSSGNTIYF.

The rearrangement uses TRBV7-9 and TRBJ2-7, with a tentative D call TRBD1 (5 bases). Germline lookup yields CDR1 SEHNR and CDR2 FQNEAQ (reference sequence). V lost 4 bases to trimming and J lost 0 bases, with 10 bases between them. The length of the CDR3 is 14 residues. Written as DNA, the CDR3 is TGTGCCAGCAGCTCGGACAAGTACTCCTACGAGCAGTACTTC. Residues: CASSSDKYSYEQYF.

J is TRBJ2-2 and V is TRBV15, with 9 bases matching TRBD1. V lost 1 base to trimming and J lost 3 bases; unmatched junction nucleotides: 0. The CDR3 has 15 residues. The germline V gene encodes CDR1 LNHNV and CDR2 YYDKDF (reference sequence). The chain's CDR3 is CATSRGDRDTGELFF. The CDR3 coding sequence is TGTGCCACCAGCAGAGGGGACAGGGACACCGGGGAGCTGTTTTTT.

CDR3 in DNA: TGTGCCAGCACCTATGCGACAGCATCCTACGAGCAGTACTTC. It encodes CASTYATASYEQYF. The chain joins TRBV28 to TRBJ2-7, with D tentatively TRBD1 (5 bases). With 7 bases removed from V and 1 base from J, the gap between germline ends came to 14 bases. This CDR3 spans 14 amino acids. Per the germline V gene, CDR1 is MDHEN and CDR2 is SYDVKM. Full variable domain (rest looked up from reference TRBV28 and TRBJ2-7): DVKVTQSSRYLVKRTGEKVFLECVQDMDHENMFWYRQDPGLGLRLIYFSYDVKMKEKGDIPEGYSVSREKKERFSLILESASTNQTSMYLCASTYATASYEQYFGPGTRLTVT.

This clone was observed a few times. The V and J genes are TRBV14 and TRBJ1-4; D uncertain. Germline V gene lookup returns CDR1 SGHDN and CDR2 FVKESK. This CDR3 is built from 15 residues. Trimming stripped 3 bases from V and 4 bases from J, with 12 bases between. In nucleotides, the CDR3 is TGTGCCAGCAGCCAGTACTCTGATTATAATGAAAAACTGTTTTTT. It is translated as CASSQYSDYNEKLFF.

The CDR3 is CASSRAGVTGNEQFF. In nucleotides, the CDR3 is TGTGCCAGCAGCCGAGCGGGAGTCACGGGGAATGAGCAGTTCTTC. This chain uses TRBV6-5 with TRBJ2-1; TRBD2 matches at 8 bases. The CDR3 has 15 residues. J lost 7 bases, V lost 6 bases, and 11 bases had no gene match. The germline CDR1 and CDR2 sequences are MNHEY and SVGAGI.

The rearrangement uses TRBV11-3 and TRBJ2-2; tentative D call: TRBD2 (5 bases). CDR1 and CDR2 (germline): SGHNT, YENEEA. Trimming removed 2 bases at V and 7 bases at J, with 8 bases between. The length of the CDR3 is 13 residues. For the CDR3, the DNA is TGTGCCAGCAGCTTACGAGGGAACGGGGAGCTGTTTTTT. Translating it yields CASSLRGNGELFF.

The chain recombines TRBV27 with TRBJ1-2; D might be TRBD1 (6 bases). V gave up 3 bases and J gave up 7 bases, with 18 bases separating them. CDR3 length equals 15 residues. In germline, CDR1 is MNHEY, CDR2 SMNVEV (reference sequence). The DNA for the CDR3 is TGTGCCAGCAGTTTGGAGCCGGGGGGCCTCGCTGGCTACACCTTC. Its translation: CASSLEPGGLAGYTF.

The CDR3 coding sequence is TGTGCCAGCAGTTTAGGGCTAGCGGGAGTCTACGAGCAGTACTTC. Protein product: CASSLGLAGVYEQYF. This chain uses TRBV27 with TRBJ2-7; 10 bases align to TRBD2. Germline CDR1 and CDR2: MNHEY and SMNVEV (reference sequence). After removal of 2 bases from V and 3 bases from J, the junction contained 4 bases not matched to a gene. The CDR3 has 15 amino acids.

This chain connects TRBV6-5 to TRBJ2-1; D is perhaps TRBD2 (6 bases). Trimming removed 4 bases at V and 7 bases at J, with 14 bases between. This CDR3 comprises 14 residues. Per germline, CDR1 MNHEY and CDR2 SVGAGI. CDR3 amino acids: CASSSVGGGNEQFF. CDR3 nucleotides: TGTGCCAGCAGTTCGGTCGGGGGAGGTAATGAGCAGTTCTTC.

This clone came up once. CDR3 bases: TGTGCCAGCATCCTCCTCCCGGGACTAGCGGGAGCAGGTGAGCAGTTCTTC. Amino acids: CASILLPGLAGAGEQFF. The chain carries TRBV9 and TRBJ2-1; 14 positions agree with TRBD2. CDR3 size: 17 residues. Germline-derived CDR1 and CDR2 are SGDLS and YYNGEE. V lost 6 bases to trimming and J lost 9 bases; unmatched junction nucleotides: 14.